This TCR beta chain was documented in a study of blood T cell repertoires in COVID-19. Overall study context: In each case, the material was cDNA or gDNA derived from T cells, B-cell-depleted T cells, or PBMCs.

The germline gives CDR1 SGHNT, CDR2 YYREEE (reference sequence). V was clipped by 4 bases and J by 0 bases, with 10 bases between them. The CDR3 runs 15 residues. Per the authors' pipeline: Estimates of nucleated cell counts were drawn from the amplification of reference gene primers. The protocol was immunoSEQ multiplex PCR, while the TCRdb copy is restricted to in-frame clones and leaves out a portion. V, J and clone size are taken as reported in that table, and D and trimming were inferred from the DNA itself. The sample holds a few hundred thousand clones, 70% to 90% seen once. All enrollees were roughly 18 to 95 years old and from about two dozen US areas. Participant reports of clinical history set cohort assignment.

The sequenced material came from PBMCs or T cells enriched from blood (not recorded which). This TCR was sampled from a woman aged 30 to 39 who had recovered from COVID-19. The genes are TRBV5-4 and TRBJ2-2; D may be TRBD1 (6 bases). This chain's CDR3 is CASSPGTSNTGELFF. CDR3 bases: TGTGCCAGCAGCCCTGGGACATCGAACACCGGGGAGCTGTTTTTT. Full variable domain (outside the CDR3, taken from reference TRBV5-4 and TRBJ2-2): ETGVTQSPTHLIKTRGQQVTLRCSSQSGHNTVSWYQQALGQGPQFIFQYYREEENGRGNFPPRFSGLQFPNYSSELNVNALELDDSALYLCASSPGTSNTGELFFGEGSRLTVL.